Below are 2 T cell receptor beta chains sequenced from a single sample in a study of OX40 agonist ivuxolimab in advanced cancers. Sequencing was performed with immunoSEQ multiplex PCR; in TCRdb, only in-frame clones are kept and a portion is missing. This table has some 73,000 clones, around 90% appearing once. This specimen consisted of CD4+ or CD8+ T cells sorted from blood, obtained in a trial of the OX40 agonist ivuxolimab. Source of these receptors: an adult with an advanced solid tumor such as melanoma, head and neck, liver or kidney cancer.

The V and J genes are TRBV6-5 and TRBJ2-2; D gene uncertain. This CDR3 comprises 11 residues. CDR1 MNHEY and CDR2 SVGAGI come from the germline V gene. V was cut by 8 bases and J by 3 bases, with 4 bases left in between. The CDR3 region is CASRDTGELFF. The CDR3 DNA reads as TGTGCCAGCCGGGACACCGGGGAGCTGTTTTTT.

This sequence joins TRBV7-9 and TRBJ2-7; 11 bases line up with TRBD1. The CDR3 sequence is 18 residues long. J was trimmed by 6 bases and V by 0 bases; bases with no gene match: 13. CDR1 and CDR2 from the germline V gene are SEHNR and FQNEAQ (reference sequence). CDR3 DNA sequence: TGTGCCAGCAGCTTAGCGATGATGGACAGGGGGCCTTCATCCGAGCAGTACTTC. It specifies CASSLAMMDRGPSSEQYF.